This T cell receptor (beta chain) was found in a study of tumor and adjacent non-tumor tissue in lung cancer. Study-level background: Patients comprised about a dozen adenocarcinoma, 2 squamous cell carcinoma and 1 small cell lung cancer. Aged about 30 to 85 years, patients included approximately 11 men and a few women with stage I to III disease. Some 4.1 million productive TCRbeta reads were obtained per sample on average. The study's findings and limits: Tumor repertoires had a smaller top 100 clone share than normal lung.

This sample's RNA came from whole unsorted tissue. A modified ARM-PCR protocol with three rounds of nested PCR amplified TCRbeta. TCRdb used MiXCR to reprocess the multiplex PCR reads, holding one entry per CDR3 protein. The sample has 200,000 or so distinct CDR3 sequences, about 71% seen once; the top ten hold about 25%. A word on this clonotype: Its antigen is not known. Germline is not matched at one junction end, which may reflect a read error.

This CDR3 is built from 15 residues. Germline CDR1 and CDR2: DFQATT and SNEGSKA (reference sequence). The sequence was collected from a man aged 55 to 70 with non-small cell lung cancer. Sequenced material: lung tumor tissue. V and J are TRBV20-1 and TRBJ2-3, with D possibly TRBD1 on 5 matching bases. The CDR3 sequence: CSAQKPGLNTYTQYF. CDR3 nucleotides: TGCAGTGCTCAGAAACCAGGGCTTAACACATATACGCAGTATTTT.